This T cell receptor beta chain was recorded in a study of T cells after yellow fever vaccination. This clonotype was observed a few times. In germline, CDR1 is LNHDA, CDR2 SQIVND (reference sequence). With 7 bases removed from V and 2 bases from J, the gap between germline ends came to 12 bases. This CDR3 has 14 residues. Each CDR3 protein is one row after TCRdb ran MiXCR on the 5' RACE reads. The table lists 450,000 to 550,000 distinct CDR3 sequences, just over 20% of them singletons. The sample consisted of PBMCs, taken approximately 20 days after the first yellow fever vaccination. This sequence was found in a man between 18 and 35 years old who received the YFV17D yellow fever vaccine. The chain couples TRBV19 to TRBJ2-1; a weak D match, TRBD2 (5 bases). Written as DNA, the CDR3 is TGTGCCAGTACCCTGGACTTAGCCTACAATGAGCAGTTCTTC. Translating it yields CASTLDLAYNEQFF.